A single sample is the source of the 27 T cell receptor beta chains below, sequenced in a study of cytomegalovirus exposure and HLA in healthy donors. Both 60 Vbeta primers and 13 Jbeta primers went into the PCR. The assay was immunoSEQ multiplex PCR, and TCRdb's table has in-frame clones only and misses some. The sample includes some 150,000 clones, 75% to 85% seen only once; the top ten take around 8.1%. The sample comprised PBMCs. These receptors were obtained from a woman aged 45-59 years in good health and CMV-seropositive.

The chain has TRBV2 and TRBJ1-6, with D possibly being TRBD1 (6 bases). This CDR3 comprises 14 residues. Trimming removed 7 bases from V and 10 bases from J, with 17 bases in between. Per the germline V gene, CDR1 is SNHLY and CDR2 is FYNNEI. This CDR3 reads CASNTNRVNSPLHF. CDR3 nucleotides: TGTGCCAGCAACACGAACAGGGTCAACTCACCCCTCCACTTT.

V and J are TRBV25-1 and TRBJ2-7; D might be TRBD1 (5 bases). Germline values: CDR1 MGHDK, CDR2 SYGVNS. The CDR3 spans 11 residues. V gave up 5 bases and J gave up 6 bases, with 8 bases separating them. CDR3 amino acids: CASSIGVEQYF. CDR3 sequence (DNA): TGTGCCAGCAGTATAGGGGTCGAGCAGTACTTC.

The V call is TRBV4-1, the J call TRBJ2-5; 13 bases align to TRBD2. The DNA end favors TRBJ2-7, so the J call may be wrong. CDR1 and CDR2 (germline): MGHRA, YSYEKL. This CDR3 has 15 amino acids. CDR3 nucleotide sequence: TGCGCCAGCAGTTTGAGACTAGCGGGAGGCCTCGAGCAGTACTTC. Protein product: CASSLRLAGGLEQYF.

The rearrangement links TRBV4-3 to TRBJ1-2; 7 positions match TRBD1. Per the germline V gene, CDR1 is LGHNA and CDR2 is YSLEER. This CDR3 contains 17 residues. The trim removed 4 bases at V and 4 bases at J, leaving 15 bases unmatched. The CDR3 DNA sequence: TGCGCCAGCAGCCTCTTCGGGACAGAGCTTTCTTTCTATGGCTACACCTTC. Translated: CASSLFGTELSFYGYTF.

Only a few counts were recorded for this clone. This chain links TRBV5-1 with TRBJ2-5; TRBD2 matches 12 bases. The germline CDR1 and CDR2 sequences are SGHRS and YFSETQ. V shed 4 bases, J shed 6 bases, and the junction held 4 bases outside the gene matches. The CDR3 totals 14 residues. The CDR3 DNA sequence: TGCGCCAGCAGCCGAGGACTAGCGGGGCAGACCCAGTACTTC. Its translation is CASSRGLAGQTQYF.

The chain employs TRBV30 and TRBJ1-1; perhaps TRBD1 as D (5 bases). Trimming cost V 3 bases and J 8 bases, with 16 bases left between them. The CDR3 has 13 amino acids. Per the germline V gene, CDR1 is GTSNPN and CDR2 is SVGIG (reference sequence). CDR3 protein: CAWRSPGFSEAFF. CDR3 coding DNA: TGTGCCTGGAGATCCCCAGGGTTTTCGGAAGCTTTCTTT.

The chain combines TRBV5-8 with TRBJ1-1, with 10 bases identical to TRBD1. J was trimmed by 0 bases and V by 6 bases; bases with no gene match: 2. CDR3 length equals 14 residues. Per germline, CDR1 SGHTS and CDR2 YDEGEE. The CDR3 DNA reads TGTGCCAGCATGACAGGGGGCGTGAACACTGAAGCTTTCTTT. Residues: CASMTGGVNTEAFF.

The chain carries TRBV28 and TRBJ2-3; D perhaps matches TRBD2 (6 bases). Germline values: CDR1 MDHEN, CDR2 SYDVKM. The CDR3 loop spans 15 amino acids. Trimming took 4 bases from V and 6 from J, leaving 17 bases between them. As DNA, the CDR3 is TGTGCCAGCAGTTCCGACGGAGGGCAAGAGGATACGCAGTATTTT. This codes for CASSSDGGQEDTQYF.

To note about this clone: The junction and the germline gene differ at one end; a read error may be behind it. The chain recombines TRBV2 with TRBJ2-6; maybe TRBD1 (5 bases). The CDR3 runs to 16 residues. The V gene's germline CDR1 is SNHLY and CDR2 FYNNEI. The CDR3 region is CASSDNLVSGANGLTF. CDR3 DNA: TGTGCCAGCAGTGACAACCTAGTCTCTGGGGCCAACGGCCTGACTTTC.

In this sample, this clone turned up a few times. This chain links TRBV29-1 with TRBJ1-1; no clear D gene. Germline V lookup: CDR1 SQVTM, CDR2 ANQGSEA. CDR3 length: 15 amino acids. V was pared by 0 bases and J by 4 bases, with 15 bases between. This CDR3 is CSVEDPFAGSTEAFF. CDR3 DNA sequence: TGCAGCGTTGAAGATCCTTTCGCCGGGAGCACTGAAGCTTTCTTT.

This chain joins TRBV6-6 and TRBJ2-4; D not certain. There are 13 residues in the CDR3. The V gene's germline CDR1 is MNHNY and CDR2 SVGAGI (reference sequence). Trimming removed 0 bases from V and 8 bases from J, with 8 bases in between. CDR3 loop: CASSYSLEDIQYF. The CDR3 DNA follows: TGTGCCAGCAGTTACTCTCTTGAGGACATTCAGTACTTC.

This sequence joins TRBV4-1 and TRBJ1-3, with 7 bases that match TRBD1. Trimming at V came to 0 bases and at J to 4 bases, leaving 3 bases not matched to a gene. The CDR3 totals 15 residues. The germline gives CDR1 MGHRA, CDR2 YSYEKL. The CDR3 sequence: CASSQEDRDGNTIYF. Here the CDR3 DNA reads TGCGCCAGCAGCCAAGAAGACAGGGACGGAAACACCATATATTTT.

The rearrangement links TRBV4-2 to TRBJ2-5; TRBD1 matches 7 bases. The germline V gene has CDR1 LGHNA and CDR2 YNFKEQ. V lost 1 base and J lost 1; bases outside the gene matches: 0. The CDR3 consists of 14 residues. The DNA for the CDR3 is TGTGCCAGCAGCCAAGGGACAGGCCAAGAGACCCAGTACTTC. This sequence encodes CASSQGTGQETQYF.

The CDR3 is CASSPVQGSPYGYTF. CDR3 nucleotide sequence: TGTGCCAGCTCACCCGTACAGGGATCCCCCTATGGCTACACCTTC. The chain carries TRBV18 and TRBJ1-2, with D tentatively TRBD1 (6 bases). The germline V and J ends were trimmed by 3 bases and 4 bases, with 15 bases remaining between them. CDR1 KGHSH and CDR2 LQKENI come from the germline V gene. This CDR3 contains 15 residues.

V usage is TRBV5-6 and J usage is TRBJ1-4; 8 bases fit TRBD1. Trimming took 4 bases from V and 6 from J; bases not matched to a gene: 5. This CDR3 contains 14 residues. The germline gives CDR1 SGHDT, CDR2 YYEEEE. The CDR3, as DNA: TGTGCCAGCAGCACCGGACAGGGTGATGAAAAACTGTTTTTT. It translates to CASSTGQGDEKLFF. Together with reference TRBV5-6 and TRBJ1-4, the CDR3 gives the full variable domain: DAGVTQSPTHLIKTRGQQVTLRCSPKSGHDTVSWYQQALGQGPQFIFQYYEEEERQRGNFPDRFSGHQFPNYSSELNVNALLLGDSALYLCASSTGQGDEKLFFGSGTQLSVL.

The J gene is TRBJ2-1, the V gene TRBV4-3; tentative D call: TRBD1 (6 bases). V was pared by 7 bases and J by 2 bases, with 9 bases between. CDR1 is LGHNA, CDR2 YSLEER, per germline. The CDR3 length is 13 residues. The CDR3 loop reads CASKRGTYNEQFF. CDR3 sequence (DNA): TGCGCCAGCAAAAGGGGGACCTACAATGAGCAGTTCTTC.

The chain employs TRBV30 and TRBJ1-2; TRBD1 is a possible D gene (5 bases). This CDR3 has 13 residues. V lost 0 bases and J 8 bases, leaving 13 bases between the germline ends. Germline CDR1 reads GTSNPN; CDR2 reads SVGIG (reference sequence). CDR3 amino acids: CAWSVGRGWGYTF. The DNA of the CDR3 is TGTGCCTGGAGTGTAGGGCGGGGCTGGGGCTACACCTTC.

This chain connects TRBV6-6 to TRBJ2-7; D is uncertain. Trimming left V 5 bases short and J 4 bases short, with 9 bases between. Germline assignment: CDR1 MNHNY and CDR2 SVGAGI (reference sequence). CDR3 size: 12 residues. CDR3 in DNA: TGTGCCAGCAGTGACGAGAGGTACGAGCAGTACTTC. Amino acid sequence: CASSDERYEQYF.

V and J are TRBV4-1 and TRBJ2-5, with TRBD1 as a possible D gene (5 bases). This CDR3 contains 14 residues. Germline CDR1 is MGHRA and CDR2 is YSYEKL. Trimming removed 6 bases at V and 4 bases at J, with 15 bases between. The CDR3 reads CASRQTGVGETQYF. The DNA for the CDR3 is TGCGCCAGCAGACAAACAGGAGTTGGAGAGACCCAGTACTTC.

V and J are TRBV7-8 and TRBJ1-2, with D uncertain. Germline V gene lookup returns CDR1 SGHVS and CDR2 FQNEAQ. This CDR3 contains 16 residues. With 1 base removed from V and 2 bases from J, the gap between germline ends came to 14 bases. The CDR3 here is CASSLVSGRLNYGYTF. Written as DNA, the CDR3 is TGTGCCAGCAGCTTAGTTTCAGGAAGGTTGAACTATGGCTACACCTTC.

This CDR3 is CASSSLRGSSYNEQFF. As DNA, the CDR3 is TGTGCCAGCAGCTCCCTGCGGGGTAGCTCCTACAATGAGCAGTTCTTC. The gene calls are TRBV7-9 and TRBJ2-1, with D tentatively TRBD2 (6 bases). CDR3 length equals 16 residues. Germline V CDR1 and CDR2: SEHNR, FQNEAQ (reference sequence). The germline V and J ends were trimmed by 4 bases and 0 bases, with 13 bases remaining between them. Full variable domain (missing parts from reference TRBV7-9 and TRBJ2-1): DTGVSQNPRHKITKRGQNVTFRCDPISEHNRLYWYRQTLGQGPEFLTYFQNEAQLEKSRLLSDRFSAERPKGSFSTLEIQRTEQGDSAMYLCASSSLRGSSYNEQFFGPGTRLTVL.

This clone was detected a few times. J is TRBJ1-5 and V is TRBV9; no clear D gene. There are 15 residues in the CDR3. The V and J ends lost 0 bases and 0 bases respectively, with 7 bases between them. The V gene's germline CDR1 is SGDLS and CDR2 YYNGEE. The CDR3 region has the DNA TGTGCCAGCAGCGTAGATGGCAATAGCAATCAGCCCCAGCATTTT. It encodes CASSVDGNSNQPQHF.

This chain connects TRBV9 to TRBJ2-5; maybe TRBD1 (6 bases). The DNA matches TRBJ2-7 better at its end, which makes the J call doubtful. The germline V gene encodes CDR1 SGDLS and CDR2 YYNGEE. This CDR3 has 13 residues. CDR3 nucleotides: TGTGCCAGCAGCGTAGCCACAGGGTACGAGCAGTACTTC. Protein: CASSVATGYEQYF.

The chain couples TRBV5-1 to TRBJ2-5; TRBD2 is a possible D gene (5 bases). Germline V gene sequence: CDR1 SGHRS, CDR2 YFSETQ. The CDR3 sequence is 15 residues long. V was pared by 3 bases and J by 4 bases, with 16 bases between. DNA of the CDR3: TGCGCCAGCAGCTCCACCGGGGTGAGAGGAGAGACCCAGTACTTC. Translated: CASSSTGVRGETQYF.

The chain combines TRBV9 with TRBJ2-1; 10 bases align to TRBD2. After removal of 2 bases from V and 7 bases from J, the junction contained 3 bases not matched to a gene. There are 14 residues in the CDR3. The germline CDR1 and CDR2 sequences are SGDLS and YYNGEE. CDR3 amino acids: CASSVGTSANEQFF. The CDR3 coding sequence is TGTGCCAGCAGCGTGGGGACTAGCGCGAATGAGCAGTTCTTC.

The chain is built from TRBV27 and TRBJ1-2; D might be TRBD1 (5 bases). CDR1 and CDR2 (germline): MNHEY, SMNVEV (reference sequence). The germline V and J ends were trimmed by 3 bases and 3 bases, with 8 bases remaining between them. This CDR3 is 13 amino acids long. In DNA form, the CDR3 reads TGTGCCAGCAGTTTGGGGGGAGACTATGGCTACACCTTC. Its protein is CASSLGGDYGYTF.

V usage is TRBV15 and J usage is TRBJ1-3, with TRBD1 matching over 7 bases. With 0 bases clipped from V and 0 bases from J, the junction kept 2 bases outside the gene matches. This CDR3 is built from 16 residues. Germline CDR1 LNHNV, CDR2 YYDKDF (reference sequence). In nucleotides, the CDR3 is TGTGCCACCAGCAGAGAGACAGGGACCTCTGGAAACACCATATATTTT. Its protein product is CATSRETGTSGNTIYF.